The rows below give T cell receptor beta chains drawn from one sample of a study of blood T cell repertoires in COVID-19. Generated by immunoSEQ multiplex PCR, the TCRdb table keeps only in-frame clones and is missing some. The sample contains 300,000 to 400,000 clones, roughly nine tenths of which appear only once. Sequenced: PBMCs or T cells enriched from blood (not recorded which). These receptors were taken from a woman in her 30s who had recovered from COVID-19. Both conserved end residues are part of each CDR3. A D gene is named only where the DNA matches it firmly. The size field is filled for only some rows; it gives once, few, many or a size class.

CDR3 length,V gene,J gene,D gene,clone size,CDR3 protein,CDR3 DNA
16,TRBV3-1/TRBV3-2,TRBJ1-1,TRBD1,once,CASSQVMGQGNTEAFF,TGTGCCAGCAGCCAAGTCATGGGACAGGGGAACACTGAAGCTTTCTTT
14,TRBV11-2,TRBJ1-5,-,few,CASSLADIRQPQHF,TGTGCCAGCAGCTTAGCTGACATTCGGCAGCCCCAGCATTTT
16,TRBV3-1/TRBV3-2,TRBJ2-2,TRBD2,-,CASSQLAGGFSGELFF,TGTGCCAGCAGCCAACTAGCGGGGGGGTTCTCCGGGGAGCTGTTTTTT
12,TRBV6-5,TRBJ1-1,-,-,CASREGFTEAFF,TGTGCCAGCAGGGAGGGGTTCACTGAAGCTTTCTTT
16,TRBV3-1/TRBV3-2,TRBJ1-1,-,-,CASSQESGRANTEAFF,TGTGCCAGCAGCCAAGAGTCCGGGAGGGCTAACACTGAAGCTTTCTTT
16,TRBV5-1,TRBJ2-5,TRBD2,-,CASSAGGTRVQETQYF,TGCGCCAGCAGCGCGGGGGGGACACGAGTTCAAGAGACCCAGTACTTC
14,TRBV2,TRBJ2-7,TRBD1,-,CASSVETGGYEQYF,TGTGCCAGCAGTGTGGAGACAGGGGGGTACGAGCAGTACTTC
14,TRBV6-6,TRBJ2-7,TRBD1,-,CASSSQGSSYEQYF,TGTGCCAGCAGTTCACAGGGGAGCTCCTACGAGCAGTACTTC
13,TRBV3-1/TRBV3-2,TRBJ1-4,-,-,CASSDGADEKLFF,TGTGCCAGCAGCGACGGCGCGGATGAAAAACTGTTTTTT
13,TRBV12-3/TRBV12-4,TRBJ1-6,-,-,CASSPQGRSPLHF,TGTGCCAGCAGTCCACAGGGTAGGTCACCCCTCCACTTT
14,TRBV11-2,TRBJ1-1,-,-,CASSLVVGNTEAFF,TGTGCCAGCAGCTTAGTTGTCGGGAACACTGAAGCTTTCTTT
15,TRBV19,TRBJ1-1,-,-,CASSTLEQGNTEAFF,TGTGCCAGTAGTACGTTAGAACAGGGGAACACTGAAGCTTTCTTT
17,TRBV7-6,TRBJ2-2,TRBD1,-,CASSSRQGVRGTGELFF,TGTGCCAGCAGCTCTAGACAGGGTGTGCGTGGCACCGGGGAGCTGTTTTTT
13,TRBV28,TRBJ1-2,TRBD1,-,CASSLGQGYGYTF,TGTGCCAGCAGTCTGGGACAGGGGTATGGCTACACCTTC
15,TRBV25-1,TRBJ2-6,-,-,CASSESGSGANVLTF,TGTGCCAGCAGTGAATCGGGCTCTGGGGCCAACGTCCTGACTTTC
15,TRBV2,TRBJ1-6,-,-,CAITPGDGNNSPLHF,TGTGCCATCACCCCAGGGGACGGTAATAATTCACCCCTCCACTTT
14,TRBV7-9,TRBJ2-5,TRBD1,-,CASSPGTGKETQYF,TGTGCCAGCAGCCCAGGGACAGGGAAAGAGACCCAGTACTTC
15,TRBV27,TRBJ1-6,-,once,CASSPSGNWNSPLHF,TGTGCCAGCAGTCCCTCGGGGAATTGGAATTCACCCCTCCACTTT
13,TRBV28,TRBJ1-2,TRBD1,-,CASSLGQLYGYTF,TGTGCCAGCAGTCTGGGACAGCTCTATGGCTACACCTTC
15,TRBV5-1,TRBJ1-1,TRBD1,-,CASQTGGGQGTEAFF,TGCGCCAGCCAGACAGGGGGCGGTCAGGGCACTGAAGCTTTCTTT
14,TRBV2,TRBJ2-6,TRBD2,-,CASIGRAGANVLTF,TGTGCCAGCATTGGGAGGGCTGGGGCCAACGTCCTGACTTTC
14,TRBV28,TRBJ1-4,-,-,CASRLAGYNEKLFF,TGTGCCAGCAGGCTTGCAGGATATAATGAAAAACTGTTTTTT
15,TRBV18,TRBJ1-1,-,-,CASSPKVGERTEAFF,TGTGCCAGCTCACCTAAGGTAGGGGAACGTACTGAAGCTTTCTTT
17,TRBV18,TRBJ2-1,-,-,CASSPLVGAGTYNEQFF,TGTGCCAGCTCACCACTAGTAGGCGCGGGGACCTACAATGAGCAGTTCTTC
13,TRBV27,TRBJ1-3,-,-,CASTTVDGNTIYF,TGTGCCAGCACCACAGTAGACGGAAACACCATATATTTT
15,TRBV5-6,TRBJ2-6,TRBD1,-,CASSIRGPGANVLTF,TGTGCCAGCAGCATCAGGGGGCCTGGGGCCAACGTCCTGACTTTC
13,TRBV27,TRBJ1-2,TRBD1,-,CASSRTGGEGYTF,TGTGCCAGCAGCCGGACAGGGGGGGAAGGCTACACCTTC
17,TRBV5-4,TRBJ2-2,TRBD2,-,CASSPGLADANTGELFF,TGTGCCAGCAGCCCCGGACTAGCGGACGCGAACACCGGGGAGCTGTTTTTT
13,TRBV15,TRBJ1-2,-,-,CATSRQGNYGYTF,TGTGCCACCAGCAGACAGGGGAACTATGGCTACACCTTC
14,TRBV19,TRBJ1-5,-,-,CASSIEAGNQPQHF,TGTGCCAGTAGTATAGAAGCTGGCAATCAGCCCCAGCATTTT
14,TRBV28,TRBJ1-1,-,-,CASTRDSLGTEAFF,TGTGCCAGCACCAGAGACAGTCTGGGGACTGAAGCTTTCTTT
13,TRBV18,TRBJ1-1,-,once,CASSAEQGYEAFF,TGTGCCAGCTCCGCCGAGCAGGGGTATGAAGCTTTCTTT
14,TRBV5-4,TRBJ2-1,-,-,CASSLGSGVDEQFF,TGTGCCAGCAGCTTGGGTTCGGGGGTCGATGAGCAGTTCTTC
14,TRBV27,TRBJ2-1,-,-,CASSSQNNPVKQFF,TGTGCCAGCAGTTCCCAAAATAACCCGGTGAAGCAGTTCTTC
14,TRBV28,TRBJ2-1,TRBD2,once,CASSLKRRGGIRFF,TGTGCCAGCAGTTTAAAAAGGCGGGGGGGCATTCGGTTCTTC
12,TRBV28,TRBJ1-2,-,once,CASKESGYGYTF,TGTGCCAGCAAGGAGAGTGGATATGGCTACACCTTC
16,TRBV7-2,TRBJ1-2,TRBD1,-,CASSLLTQGYSPGYTF,TGTGCCAGCAGCTTACTAACACAGGGGTACTCCCCTGGCTACACCTTC
15,TRBV18,TRBJ2-5,-,-,CASSKAVRVQETQYF,TGTGCCAGCTCTAAAGCGGTGCGAGTCCAAGAGACCCAGTACTTC
17,TRBV28,TRBJ2-7,TRBD1,-,CASSSGQANRYPYEQYF,TGTGCCAGCAGTTCGGGACAGGCCAATCGATACCCCTACGAGCAGTACTTC
15,TRBV7-9,TRBJ2-2,-,-,CASSQDSIHTGELFF,TGTGCCAGCAGCCAGGACTCGATCCACACCGGGGAGCTGTTTTTT
14,TRBV5-6,TRBJ2-5,-,-,CASSGTGPLETQYF,TGTGCCAGCAGCGGAACAGGGCCCCTAGAGACCCAGTACTTC
16,TRBV5-1,TRBJ2-2,-,-,CASSLAGTPNTGELFF,TGCGCCAGCAGCTTGGCCGGGACACCTAACACCGGGGAGCTGTTTTTT
16,TRBV7-9,TRBJ2-1,-,-,CASSLSQGSSYNEQFF,TGTGCCAGCAGCTTGAGTCAGGGGAGCTCCTACAATGAGCAGTTCTTC
16,TRBV7-2,TRBJ2-7,TRBD1,-,CASSLEGGAQAYEQYF,TGTGCCAGCAGCTTAGAAGGGGGCGCCCAGGCCTACGAGCAGTACTTC
14,TRBV4-3,TRBJ1-2,-,few,CASSQEGRDGGYTF,TGCGCCAGCAGCCAAGAGGGCAGGGATGGCGGCTACACCTTC
14,TRBV28,TRBJ1-1,TRBD1,medium-sized,CASTSTGLNTEAFF,TGTGCCAGCACCTCGACAGGGTTGAACACTGAAGCTTTCTTT
16,TRBV6-2/TRBV6-3,TRBJ2-1,TRBD2,once,CASSYSSRGGLDEQFF,TGTGCCAGCAGTTACTCCTCGCGGGGGGGCTTGGATGAGCAGTTCTTC
16,TRBV11-2,TRBJ1-2,TRBD1,few,CASSTPGQGAYYGYTF,TGTGCCAGCAGCACACCGGGACAGGGAGCTTACTATGGCTACACCTTC
15,TRBV5-4,TRBJ2-3,-,-,CASSGGTEREDTQYF,TGTGCCAGCAGTGGGGGGACCGAACGTGAGGATACGCAGTATTTT